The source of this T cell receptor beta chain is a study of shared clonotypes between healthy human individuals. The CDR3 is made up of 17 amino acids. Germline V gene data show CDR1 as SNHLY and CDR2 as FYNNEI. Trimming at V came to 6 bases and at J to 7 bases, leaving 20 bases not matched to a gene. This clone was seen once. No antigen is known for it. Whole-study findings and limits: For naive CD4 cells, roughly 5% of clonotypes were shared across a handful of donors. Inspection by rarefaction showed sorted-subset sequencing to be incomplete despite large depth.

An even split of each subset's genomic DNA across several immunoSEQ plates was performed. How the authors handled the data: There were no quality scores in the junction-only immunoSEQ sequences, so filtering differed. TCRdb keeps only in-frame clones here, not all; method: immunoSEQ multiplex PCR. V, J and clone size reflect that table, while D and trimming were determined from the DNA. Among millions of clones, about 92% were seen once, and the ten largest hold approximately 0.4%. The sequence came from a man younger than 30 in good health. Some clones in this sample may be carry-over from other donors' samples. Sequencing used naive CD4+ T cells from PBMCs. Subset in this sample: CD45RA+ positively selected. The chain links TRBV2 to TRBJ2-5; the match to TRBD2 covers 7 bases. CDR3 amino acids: CASRGVVAGPGWATQYF. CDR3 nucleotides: TGTGCCAGCAGGGGTGTGGTAGCGGGCCCTGGGTGGGCGACCCAGTACTTC. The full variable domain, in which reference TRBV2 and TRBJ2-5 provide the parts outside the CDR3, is EPEVTQTPSHQVTQMGQEVILRCVPISNHLYFYWYRQILGQKVEFLVSFYNNEISEKSEIFDDQFSVERPDGSNFTLKIRSTKLEDSAMYFCASRGVVAGPGWATQYFGPGTRLLVL.